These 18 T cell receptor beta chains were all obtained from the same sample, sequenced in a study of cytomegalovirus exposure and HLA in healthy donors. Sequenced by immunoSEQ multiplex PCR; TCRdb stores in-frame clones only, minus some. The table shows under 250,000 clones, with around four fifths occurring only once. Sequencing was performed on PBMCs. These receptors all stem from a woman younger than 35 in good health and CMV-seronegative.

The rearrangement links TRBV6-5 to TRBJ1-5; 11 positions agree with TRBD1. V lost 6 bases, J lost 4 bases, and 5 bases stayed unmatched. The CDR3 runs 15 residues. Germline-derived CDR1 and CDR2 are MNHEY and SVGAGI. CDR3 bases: TGTGCCAGCAGCCGGGACAGGGGGTTGAATCAGCCCCAGCATTTT. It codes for CASSRDRGLNQPQHF.

CDR3 amino acids: CASSIGRGQGADHSNQPQHF. CDR3 in DNA: TGTGCCAGTAGTATAGGCCGGGGACAGGGGGCAGATCATAGCAATCAGCCCCAGCATTTT. The chain couples TRBV19 to TRBJ1-5; 12 bases line up with TRBD1. This CDR3 comprises 20 residues. Germline V gives CDR1 LNHDA, CDR2 SQIVND (reference sequence). Germline trimming cut 1 base from V and 0 bases from J; bases unmatched to any gene: 10.

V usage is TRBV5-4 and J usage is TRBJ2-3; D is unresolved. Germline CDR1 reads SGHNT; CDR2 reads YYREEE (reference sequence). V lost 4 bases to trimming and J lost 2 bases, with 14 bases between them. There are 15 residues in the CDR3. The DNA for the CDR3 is TGTGCCAGCAGCCCCGGGTCAGGCCCCACAGATACGCAGTATTTT. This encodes CASSPGSGPTDTQYF. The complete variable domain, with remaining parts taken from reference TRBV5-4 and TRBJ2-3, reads ETGVTQSPTHLIKTRGQQVTLRCSSQSGHNTVSWYQQALGQGPQFIFQYYREEENGRGNFPPRFSGLQFPNYSSELNVNALELDDSALYLCASSPGSGPTDTQYFGPGTRLTVL.

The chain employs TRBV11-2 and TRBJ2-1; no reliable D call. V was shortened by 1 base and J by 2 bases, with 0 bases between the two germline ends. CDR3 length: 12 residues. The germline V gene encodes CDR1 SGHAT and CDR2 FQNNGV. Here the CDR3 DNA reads TGTGCCAGCAGCTTAGCCTACAATGAGCAGTTCTTC. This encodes CASSLAYNEQFF.

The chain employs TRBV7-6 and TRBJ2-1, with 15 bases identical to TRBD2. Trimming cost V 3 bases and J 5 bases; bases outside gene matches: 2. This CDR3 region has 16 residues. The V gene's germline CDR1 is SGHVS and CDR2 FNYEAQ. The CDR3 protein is CASSLGLAGGNNEQFF. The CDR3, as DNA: TGTGCCAGCAGCTTGGGACTAGCGGGGGGCAACAATGAGCAGTTCTTC. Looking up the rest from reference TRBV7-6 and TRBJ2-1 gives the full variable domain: GAGVSQSPRYKVTKRGQDVALRCDPISGHVSLYWYRQALGQGPEFLTYFNYEAQQDKSGLPNDRFSAERPEGSISTLTIQRTEQRDSAMYRCASSLGLAGGNNEQFFGPGTRLTVL.

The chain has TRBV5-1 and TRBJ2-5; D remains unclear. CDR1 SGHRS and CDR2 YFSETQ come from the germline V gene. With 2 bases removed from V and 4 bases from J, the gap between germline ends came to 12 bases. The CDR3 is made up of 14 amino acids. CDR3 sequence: CASSFGPTPETQYF. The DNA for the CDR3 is TGCGCCAGCAGCTTCGGCCCGACTCCAGAGACCCAGTACTTC.

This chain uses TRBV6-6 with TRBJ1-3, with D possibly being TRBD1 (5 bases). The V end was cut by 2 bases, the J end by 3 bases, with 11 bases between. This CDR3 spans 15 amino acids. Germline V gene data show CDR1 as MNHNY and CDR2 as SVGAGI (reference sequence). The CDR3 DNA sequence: TGTGCCAGCAGTTACGCTCGGGACGGTGGAAACACCATATATTTT. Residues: CASSYARDGGNTIYF.

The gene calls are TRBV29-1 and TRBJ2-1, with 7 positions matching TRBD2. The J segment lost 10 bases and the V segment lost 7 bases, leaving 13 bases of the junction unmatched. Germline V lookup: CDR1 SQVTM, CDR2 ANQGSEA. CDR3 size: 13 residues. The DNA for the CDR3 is TGCAGCGCTGGGGGACTAACCGAAGGGGAGCAGTTCTTC. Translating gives CSAGGLTEGEQFF.

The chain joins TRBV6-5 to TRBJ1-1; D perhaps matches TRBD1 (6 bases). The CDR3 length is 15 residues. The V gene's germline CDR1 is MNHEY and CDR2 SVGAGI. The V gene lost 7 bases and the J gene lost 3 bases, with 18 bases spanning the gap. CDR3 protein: CASTLGGGGHTEAFF. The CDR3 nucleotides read TGTGCCAGCACACTAGGTGGAGGGGGGCACACTGAAGCTTTCTTT.

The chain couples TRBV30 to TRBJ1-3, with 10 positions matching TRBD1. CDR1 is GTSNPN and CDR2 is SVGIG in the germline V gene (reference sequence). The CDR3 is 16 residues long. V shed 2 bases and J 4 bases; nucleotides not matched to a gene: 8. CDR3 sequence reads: CAWSTRTGGRGNTIYF. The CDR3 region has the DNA TGTGCCTGGAGTACTAGGACAGGGGGTCGGGGAAACACCATATATTTT.

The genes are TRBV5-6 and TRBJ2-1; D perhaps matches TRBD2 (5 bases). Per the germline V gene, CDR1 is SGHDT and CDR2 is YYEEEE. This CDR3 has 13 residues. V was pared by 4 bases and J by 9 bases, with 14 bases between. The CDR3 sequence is CASSRDLAGEQFF. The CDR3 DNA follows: TGTGCCAGCAGCCGAGATCTAGCAGGTGAGCAGTTCTTC.

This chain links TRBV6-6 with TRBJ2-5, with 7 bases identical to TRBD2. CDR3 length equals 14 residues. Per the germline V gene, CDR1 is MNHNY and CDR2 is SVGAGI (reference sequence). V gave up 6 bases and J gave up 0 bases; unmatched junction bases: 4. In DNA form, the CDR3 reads TGTGCCAGCAGGGGTAGCGGGTACCAAGAGACCCAGTACTTC. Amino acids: CASRGSGYQETQYF.

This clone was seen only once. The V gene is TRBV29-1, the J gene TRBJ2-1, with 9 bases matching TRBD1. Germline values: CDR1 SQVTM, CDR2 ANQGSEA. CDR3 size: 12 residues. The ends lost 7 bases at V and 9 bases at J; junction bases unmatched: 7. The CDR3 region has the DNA TGCAGCGGCGAAAGGACAGGGGTTGAGCAGTTCTTC. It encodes CSGERTGVEQFF.

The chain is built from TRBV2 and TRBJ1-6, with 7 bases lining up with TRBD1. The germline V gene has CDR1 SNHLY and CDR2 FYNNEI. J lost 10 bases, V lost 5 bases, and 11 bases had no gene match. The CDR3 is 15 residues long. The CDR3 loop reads CASSSDRVERSPLHF. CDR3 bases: TGTGCCAGCAGTTCCGACAGGGTCGAGCGGTCACCCCTCCACTTT.

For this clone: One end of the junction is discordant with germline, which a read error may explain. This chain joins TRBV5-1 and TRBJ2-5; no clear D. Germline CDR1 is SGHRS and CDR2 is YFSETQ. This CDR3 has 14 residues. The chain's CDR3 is CASSLTPPPEAQYF. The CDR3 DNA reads TGCGCCAGCAGCTTGACTCCTCCCCCAGAGGCCCAGTACTTC.

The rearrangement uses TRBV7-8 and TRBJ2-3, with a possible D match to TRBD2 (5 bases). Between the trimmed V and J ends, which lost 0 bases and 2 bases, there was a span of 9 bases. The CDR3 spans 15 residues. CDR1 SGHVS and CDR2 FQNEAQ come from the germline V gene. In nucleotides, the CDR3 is TGTGCCAGCAGCTTAGCGAGAGGGTCCACAGATACGCAGTATTTT. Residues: CASSLARGSTDTQYF.

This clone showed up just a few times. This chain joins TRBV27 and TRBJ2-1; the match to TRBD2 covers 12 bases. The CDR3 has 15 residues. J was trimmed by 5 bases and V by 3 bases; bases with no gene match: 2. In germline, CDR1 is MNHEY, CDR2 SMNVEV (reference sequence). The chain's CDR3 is CASSLGLAGDNEQFF. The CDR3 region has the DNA TGTGCCAGCAGTTTGGGACTAGCGGGCGACAATGAGCAGTTCTTC.

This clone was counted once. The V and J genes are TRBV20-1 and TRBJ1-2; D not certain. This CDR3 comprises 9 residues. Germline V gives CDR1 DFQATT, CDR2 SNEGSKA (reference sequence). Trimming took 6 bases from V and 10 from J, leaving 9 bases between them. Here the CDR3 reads CSARGDYTF. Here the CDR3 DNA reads TGCAGTGCCCGGGGTGACTACACCTTC.